The entry that follows covers one T cell receptor beta chain sequence. The target antigen is unknown. The method was immunoSEQ multiplex PCR; TCRdb's version includes in-frame clones alone and lacks a portion of them. The sample has over 120,000 clones, under 95% seen once; the top ten hold over 7.5%. The data stem from a study of T cell responses to AZD1222 COVID-19 vaccine. At the level of the study: Analysis merged second doses at about 4 or about 12 weeks. Study results and limitations: Spike-specific TCR breadth and depth went up after people got two AZD1222 doses. Repertoire sampling occurred only after the peak T cell response.

Germline CDR1 and CDR2: LNHDA and SQIVND (reference sequence). Between the trimmed V and J ends, which lost 11 bases and 5 bases, there was a span of 18 bases. The CDR3 extends over 13 amino acids. The chain is built from TRBV19 and TRBJ1-2, with D possibly being TRBD1 (6 bases). The receptor was derived from an adult in good health. The sequencing used peripheral blood, collected on day 0 of AZD1222 vaccination. The chain's CDR3 is CASRGPLPYGYTF. The DNA for the CDR3 is TGTGCCTCCAGGGGACCTCTTCCTTATGGCTACACCTTC.